The T cell receptor beta chain described here comes from a study of T cell repertoires in cytomegalovirus infection. In the case of this clonotype: Antigen specificity is unknown.

TCRdb fed the reads into MiXCR, producing one record per CDR3 protein. In the table there are around 300,000 distinct CDR3 sequences, 20% to 30% of which are singletons. Germline V lookup: CDR1 GTSNPN, CDR2 SVGIG (reference sequence). This CDR3 contains 16 residues. V was trimmed by 0 bases and J by 5 bases, leaving 16 bases between them. Study-level results: Ex vivo responses were dominated by HLA-C-restricted CMV-specific TCR beta clonotypes.

Sequencing was carried out using PBMCs. This clonotype was sampled from a human donor in good health (CMV status not recorded). Some clones in this sample may be carry-over from other donors' samples. The chain is built from TRBV30 and TRBJ2-2; weak D call: TRBD1 (6 bases). CDR3 protein: CAWSVRGGVGTGELFF. The DNA for the CDR3 is TGTGCCTGGAGTGTCAGAGGGGGTGTAGGGACCGGGGAGCTGTTTTTT.